This TCR beta chain was recorded in a study of identical twins (dated by TCRdb to 2016 to 2017). As for the study more broadly: To test whether fetal clonotypes persist, the study used deep sequencing on TCR alpha and beta repertoires from monozygotic twins, unrelated adults of various ages, and cord blood. Replicate twin experiments were performed at different times using different library preparation protocols to rule out contamination.

This clonotype was seen a handful of times. The antigen it binds to is not known. Per-base quality was not reported, and no clone a single base away is much larger than it. All donors were healthy Caucasians. The researchers also sequenced three unrelated adults who were not twins: a male aged 18 to 30, a male aged 50 to 60, and a female aged 50 to 60. Miltenyi CD45RO+ enrichment and human naive T-cell isolation kits were used to isolate memory (CD45RO+) and naive T cells from PBMC. At the junction V is shortened by 6 bases and J by 5 bases; bases outside the gene matches: 5. CDR1 DFQATT and CDR2 SNEGSKA are derived from the germline V gene (reference sequence). The CDR3, from cysteine to phenylalanine, totals 13 residues. The only DNA kept is the CDR3, 39 bases in frame from the first base. The full study reports these points: Fewer insertions were carried by abundant cord blood beta clonotypes; a weaker similar trend was observed in young adult naive repertoires, while no such trend was observed in memory repertoires. The excess sharing between twins in beta out-of-frame sequences was weaker because fewer shared sequences reduced the signal-to-noise ratio. Compared with coincidental sharing between unrelated individuals, out-of-frame TCR alpha sequences shared between twins showed an excess of sequences with low generation probability. Recombination models systematically underestimated out-of-frame TCR alpha sharing in monozygotic twins but agreed with sharing between unrelated individuals. Conclusions relied on cross-sectional statistical analysis, since the same donors could not be followed over many years. Zero-insertion analyses could be partly confounded by invariant T cells such as MAIT and iNKT, though diverse VJ usage argued against such confounding for most clonotypes.

The library was made by 5' RACE. Sequencing instrument: Illumina HiSeq 2000. A universal primer binding site was introduced by template switching, and a unique molecular identifier was present in the final cDNA, enabling accurate counting of TCR cDNA molecules. Specific primers in the conserved constant-segment region were used to synthesize first-strand cDNA for TCR alpha and beta chains. To control for contamination, every cDNA library carried two barcodes: a SMART-Mk sample barcode plus Illumina barcodes. TruSeq adapter sequences along with Illumina sample barcodes were introduced in two successive PCR steps. The Illumina HiSeq platform was used with custom primers to sequence TCR alpha and beta cDNA libraries. The authors processed their data as follows. Raw reads were processed with MiGEC to extract unique molecular identifiers, and MiXCR was used to determine CDR3 positions. Recombination models were inferred per individual with the repgenHMM and IGoR tools using an EM algorithm. The tcR package in R was used for shared clonotype analysis, with sharing normalized by the product of cloneset sizes. Out-of-frame nonproductive sequences were analyzed to study raw recombination free of thymic and clonal selection effects. Through fastp at Q25 and MiXCR, TCRdb rebuilt clones from the public reads, retaining in-frame beta chains. Rows matching on CDR3 protein sequence are summarized as one entry with the most common DNA and genes. TCRdb, not the original authors, processed these V and J calls. The sample profile shows 350,000 to 450,000 distinct CDR3 sequences; about a fifth of them were found once. Clones ranked in the top ten supply roughly an eighth of the sample.

The sample taken for sequencing was naive T cells sorted from blood. The cell subset or site label, as the study defines it: cells isolated with a human naive T-cell isolation kit. The V and J segments used are TRBV20-1 and TRBJ1-5; 9 central nucleotides agree with TRBD1. This clonotype originated in a middle-aged man in good health. The sequenced DNA is TGCAGTGCAAAGGGACAGGGCTATCAGCCCCAGCATTTT. Its translation reads: CSAKGQGYQPQHF.